A selection of T cell receptor beta chains follows, all from one sample in a study of response to subunit inactivated influenza vaccine. TCRdb re-derived calls from the RT-PCR reads in MiXCR, one entry per CDR3 protein. The sample yields some 550,000 distinct CDR3 sequences, around 21% seen once. These data also featured in a second study, about T cells expressing NK-cell markers.

Sequenced material: CD4+ T cells sorted from PBMCs, taken less than 13 days after vaccination. The receptors shown here come from a man aged 45-65 years who received an inactivated influenza vaccine. Both conserved end residues are part of each CDR3. A D gene is named only where the DNA matches it firmly. Expanded clones are given a class, and other clones once, few, many or no size at all.

CDR3	DNA	V	J	size	length	D
CSAPRQGNYNEQFF	TGCAGTGCTCCAAGACAGGGGAACTACAATGAGCAGTTCTTC	TRBV20-1	TRBJ2-1	few	14	TRBD1
CASSLGPGQSYEQYF	TGCGCCAGCAGCTTGGGTCCGGGACAGTCCTACGAGCAGTACTTC	TRBV5-1	TRBJ2-7	-	15	TRBD1
CASSLTLESGELFF	TGTGCCAGCAGCCTAACCCTTGAATCGGGGGAGCTGTTTTTT	TRBV5-5	TRBJ2-2	-	14	-
CASSVSGTLNTEAFF	TGTGCCAGCAGCGTTTCCGGGACACTGAACACTGAAGCTTTCTTT	TRBV7-9	TRBJ1-1	few	15	-
CASSPPRGNTIYF	TGTGCCAGCAGTCCGCCGAGAGGAAACACCATATATTTT	TRBV27	TRBJ1-3	few	13	-
CAISEDVSGNTIYF	TGTGCCATCAGTGAGGACGTCTCTGGAAACACCATATATTTT	TRBV10-3	TRBJ1-3	few	14	-
CASSFSGIAYEQYF	TGTGCCAGCAGCTTCTCCGGGATTGCTTACGAGCAGTACTTC	TRBV7-2	TRBJ2-7	-	14	-
CSGLAGGLADTQYF	TGCAGCGGACTAGCGGGGGGCCTCGCAGATACGCAGTATTTT	TRBV20-1	TRBJ2-3	-	14	TRBD2
CSASGEAANTGELFF	TGCAGTGCTAGCGGAGAAGCCGCGAACACCGGGGAGCTGTTTTTT	TRBV20-1	TRBJ2-2	few	15	-
CASSYYRRFRGHDYGYTF	TGTGCCAGCAGTTACTATCGAAGGTTCCGGGGGCACGACTATGGCTACACCTTC	TRBV6-5	TRBJ1-2	-	18	-
CASSFLPPSSASYNEQFF	TGTGCCAGCAGCTTTCTTCCGCCTTCTAGCGCCTCCTACAATGAGCAGTTCTTC	TRBV5-5	TRBJ2-1	-	18	-
CATSDPGQANEQYF	TGTGCCACCAGTGATCCGGGACAGGCAAACGAGCAGTACTTC	TRBV24-1	TRBJ2-7	-	14	TRBD1
CASSQVPSGGEQYF	TGTGCCAGCAGCCAAGTGCCTTCTGGCGGCGAGCAGTACTTC	TRBV4-2	TRBJ2-7	-	14	-
CSISGGYGANYGYTF	TGCAGCATTTCAGGGGGTTACGGAGCTAACTATGGCTACACCTTC	TRBV29-1	TRBJ1-2	-	15	TRBD1
CASSLVVTSSYEQYF	TGTGCCAGCAGCTTGGTTGTGACTAGCTCCTACGAGCAGTACTTC	TRBV5-6	TRBJ2-7	-	15	-
CASSVDGTTNEKLFF	TGTGCCAGCAGCGTAGACGGAACAACTAATGAAAAACTGTTTTTT	TRBV9	TRBJ1-4	many	15	-
CASSLAYQGIEQFF	TGTGCCAGCAGCTTAGCATACCAGGGAATTGAGCAGTTCTTC	TRBV7-9	TRBJ2-1	-	14	-
CATGVTDTQYF	TGTGCCACCGGGGTCACAGATACGCAGTATTTT	TRBV6-5	TRBJ2-3	-	11	-
CASRPGHASYNEQFF	TGTGCCAGCAGGCCAGGACATGCCTCCTACAATGAGCAGTTCTTC	TRBV6-1	TRBJ2-1	-	15	-